Each of the 17 T cell receptor beta chains below was sequenced from the same sample in a study of blood T cell repertoires in COVID-19. Method: immunoSEQ multiplex PCR; TCRdb's copy keeps in-frame clones and lacks some. Of approximately 210,000 clones in the sample, about 85% were seen once. The sequenced sample was peripheral blood. Source of these receptors: a man aged 60 to 69 with COVID-19, enrolled during active disease.

V usage is TRBV21-1 and J usage is TRBJ1-5; TRBD1, the table's D call, lacks a check against the DNA. TRBV21-1 is a known pseudogene. CDR3 length equals 15 residues. CDR3 residues: CASSKGGREGQPQHF. The CDR3 bases are TGTGCCAGCAGCAAAGGAGGCAGGGAAGGCCAGCCCCAGCATTTT.

V gene TRBV7-8 combines with J gene TRBJ2-2; the D gene is possibly TRBD1 (6 bases). There are 16 residues in the CDR3. Trimming stripped 3 bases from V and 6 bases from J, with 17 bases between. Per germline, CDR1 SGHVS and CDR2 FQNEAQ. In DNA, the CDR3 is TGTGCCAGCAGCTTTAGATGGCAGGGGTTACCCGGGGAGCTGTTTTTT. This encodes CASSFRWQGLPGELFF. Combining the CDR3 with reference TRBV7-8 and TRBJ2-2 gives the whole variable domain GAGVSQSPRYKVAKRGQDVALRCDPISGHVSLFWYQQALGQGPEFLTYFQNEAQLDKSGLPSDRFFAERPEGSVSTLKIQRTQQEDSAVYLCASSFRWQGLPGELFFGEGSRLTVL.

The CDR3 DNA sequence: TGTGCCAGCTCAGAGGGACAGAGCTCCTACGAGCAGTACTTC. Amino acids: CASSEGQSSYEQYF. V is TRBV18 and J is TRBJ2-7; 7 bases are a match to TRBD1. J gave up 0 bases and V 5 bases, and 4 bases lay outside the gene matches. Germline-derived CDR1 and CDR2 are KGHSH and LQKENI. This CDR3 comprises 14 residues.

This chain links TRBV6-5 with TRBJ2-1; 7 bases agree with TRBD2. V lost 10 bases to trimming and J lost 6 bases; unmatched junction nucleotides: 6. The CDR3 runs to 12 residues. Germline assignment: CDR1 MNHEY and CDR2 SVGAGI. CDR3 DNA: TGTGCCATCCCGACTAGCCCCAATGAGCAGTTCTTC. Protein product: CAIPTSPNEQFF.

V and J are TRBV18 and TRBJ1-1; 9 nucleotides align to TRBD1. Losses at the gene ends were 3 bases for V and 5 bases for J; bases not matched to a gene: 1. Germline V CDR1 and CDR2: KGHSH, LQKENI. The CDR3 runs 13 residues. CDR3 coding DNA: TGTGCCAGCTCACCCGGACAGGGGACTGAAGCTTTCTTT. It codes for CASSPGQGTEAFF.

This clone was recorded a few times. The chain employs TRBV4-3 and TRBJ2-2; TRBD1 is a possible D gene (5 bases). This CDR3 contains 14 residues. Germline V gene data show CDR1 as LGHNA and CDR2 as YSLEER. V was pared by 3 bases and J by 1 base, with 6 bases between. CDR3 sequence (DNA): TGCGCCAGCAGCCATGGACAGAACACCGGGGAGCTGTTTTTT. It translates to CASSHGQNTGELFF.

The chain carries TRBV28 and TRBJ2-7; D is perhaps TRBD1 (5 bases). This CDR3 comprises 16 residues. Germline CDR1 reads MDHEN; CDR2 reads SYDVKM. Trimming shortened V by 8 bases and J by 9 bases, and 29 bases separated the two germline ends. CDR3 sequence: CASVPHLGDLNQGQYF. CDR3 nucleotide sequence: TGTGCCAGCGTCCCACATCTAGGCGACCTTAACCAGGGGCAGTACTTC. The complete variable domain, with remaining parts taken from reference TRBV28 and TRBJ2-7, reads DVKVTQSSRYLVKRTGEKVFLECVQDMDHENMFWYRQDPGLGLRLIYFSYDVKMKEKGDIPEGYSVSREKKERFSLILESASTNQTSMYLCASVPHLGDLNQGQYFGPGTRLTVT.

The gene calls are TRBV9 and TRBJ1-5; no clear D. The germline gives CDR1 SGDLS, CDR2 YYNGEE. Trimming took 0 bases from V and 2 from J, leaving 9 bases between them. The CDR3 is 15 residues long. The CDR3 DNA follows: TGTGCCAGCAGCGTAGCACGGGGAGGCAATCAGCCCCAGCATTTT. This codes for CASSVARGGNQPQHF.

The V and J genes are TRBV27 and TRBJ2-1; tentative D call: TRBD2 (6 bases). CDR3 length: 15 residues. Trimming left V 6 bases short and J 7 bases short, with 19 bases between. CDR1 is MNHEY, CDR2 SMNVEV, per germline (reference sequence). In DNA form, the CDR3 reads TGTGCCAGCAGCTCCTCGACACTAGCCCCGAATGAGCAGTTCTTC. It yields the protein CASSSSTLAPNEQFF.

The CDR3 sequence: CATSDPRQGTSSNQPQHF. CDR3 sequence (DNA): TGTGCCACCAGTGATCCGCGACAGGGGACGAGTAGCAATCAGCCCCAGCATTTT. This sequence joins TRBV24-1 and TRBJ1-5; 8 nucleotides agree with TRBD1. The CDR3 sequence is 18 residues long. CDR1 is KGHDR and CDR2 is SFDVKD in the germline V gene. The J segment lost 0 bases and the V segment lost 3 bases, leaving 9 bases of the junction unmatched.

The chain uses TRBV28 and TRBJ1-1, with a weak D call TRBD1 (5 bases). V was pared by 3 bases and J by 0 bases, with 8 bases between. Germline CDR1 is MDHEN and CDR2 is SYDVKM. The CDR3 has 14 residues. This CDR3 reads CASSFAGLNTEAFF. DNA of the CDR3: TGTGCCAGCAGTTTCGCGGGACTGAACACTGAAGCTTTCTTT.

V gene TRBV6-2 or TRBV6-3 combines with J gene TRBJ1-6; TRBD1 matches 8 bases. Germline V gives CDR1 MNHEY, CDR2 SVGEGT. This CDR3 has 15 amino acids. Unmatched junction bases numbered 2, after V lost 0 bases and J lost 7 bases. The chain's CDR3 is CASSYSDRVNSPLHF. Written as DNA, the CDR3 is TGTGCCAGCAGTTACTCGGACAGGGTGAATTCACCCCTCCACTTT.

The rearrangement uses TRBV27 and TRBJ1-4; 10 bases match TRBD1. Unmatched junction bases numbered 5, after V lost 5 bases and J lost 5 bases. Germline CDR1 is MNHEY and CDR2 is SMNVEV (reference sequence). The CDR3 length is 15 residues. CDR3 DNA sequence: TGTGCCAGCAGTCCCTGGACAGGGGGGAATGAAAAACTGTTTTTT. It codes for CASSPWTGGNEKLFF.

The rearrangement uses TRBV7-2 and TRBJ2-3, with D tentatively TRBD1 (5 bases). CDR1 and CDR2 (germline): SGHTA, FQGNSA. V was trimmed by 4 bases and J by 1 base, leaving 12 bases between them. This CDR3 contains 15 residues. Here the CDR3 reads CASSSQGGGTDTQYF. DNA of the CDR3: TGTGCCAGCAGCTCGCAGGGTGGTGGCACAGATACGCAGTATTTT.

The J gene is TRBJ2-7, the V gene TRBV7-2, with TRBD1 matching 9 bases. V shed 10 bases, J shed 4 bases, and the junction held 14 bases outside the gene matches. The CDR3 spans 15 residues. The germline CDR1 and CDR2 sequences are SGHTA and FQGNSA. The DNA of the CDR3 is TGTGCCACTAGTCCCGGGACAGGGAGGGCGTACGAGCAGTACTTC. This codes for CATSPGTGRAYEQYF.

J is TRBJ1-4 and V is TRBV6-5; D is ambiguous. V dropped 4 bases and J dropped 7 bases, with 16 bases sitting between them. This CDR3 is built from 15 residues. CDR1 and CDR2 from the germline V gene are MNHEY and SVGAGI. The CDR3 loop reads CASSSPGGMGEKLFF. CDR3 DNA sequence: TGTGCCAGCAGTTCCCCAGGAGGAATGGGTGAAAAACTGTTTTTT.

The chain is built from TRBV25-1 and TRBJ1-1; D unclear. The CDR3 sequence is 14 residues long. The V gene lost 6 bases and the J gene lost 1 base, with 12 bases spanning the gap. Germline-derived CDR1 and CDR2 are MGHDK and SYGVNS. CDR3 amino acids: CASSREGSNTEAFF. The CDR3 DNA sequence: TGTGCCAGCAGCCGGGAGGGATCGAACACTGAAGCTTTCTTT.